One sample yielded the 10 T cell receptor beta chains listed below, sequenced in a study of T cell repertoires in cytomegalovirus infection. TCRdb recomputed calls from the reads with MiXCR, one row per CDR3 protein. There are over 150,000 distinct CDR3 sequences in the sample; 17% occur only once, and roughly a quarter lies in the top ten. Input material: CD8+ T cells from PBMCs. These receptor sequences come from a human donor in good health (CMV status not recorded). Some clones in this sample may be carry-over from other donors' samples.

This clonotype was detected a few times. This rearrangement joins TRBV7-6 to TRBJ1-2; 9 positions agree with TRBD1. The CDR3 sequence is 16 residues long. The germline V gene encodes CDR1 SGHVS and CDR2 FNYEAQ. Trimming removed 1 base from V and 1 base from J; junction bases left unmatched: 4. The CDR3 sequence is CASSLGLDRGNYGYTF. The CDR3 region has the DNA TGTGCCAGCAGCTTAGGGTTGGACAGGGGTAACTATGGCTACACCTTC.

This clonotype was recorded a few times. The rearrangement uses TRBV27 and TRBJ2-1; D is ambiguous. Between the trimmed V and J ends, which lost 6 bases and 6 bases, there was a span of 12 bases. The CDR3 extends over 13 amino acids. Germline CDR1 is MNHEY and CDR2 is SMNVEV (reference sequence). CDR3: CASSLARANEQFF. CDR3 DNA sequence: TGTGCCAGCAGCTTAGCCCGGGCCAATGAGCAGTTCTTC.

The V and J genes are TRBV5-6 and TRBJ1-2, with no clear D. The ends were cut back, 4 bases at V and 8 bases at J, with 15 bases in the middle. Germline CDR1 SGHDT, CDR2 YYEEEE. The CDR3 totals 13 residues. CDR3 bases: TGTGCCAGCAGCCACCCTCCGGGGTCCGGCTACACCTTC. This gives the protein CASSHPPGSGYTF.

V gene TRBV13 combines with J gene TRBJ2-3; 7 positions agree with TRBD1. CDR1 and CDR2 from the germline V gene are PRHDT and FYEKMQ (reference sequence). J gave up 0 bases and V 4 bases, and 4 bases lay outside the gene matches. This CDR3 region has 15 residues. The CDR3 DNA follows: TGTGCCAGCAGCTCCGGGACAGAAAGCACAGATACGCAGTATTTT. Translating gives CASSSGTESTDTQYF.

This clonotype was detected only a few times. The V call is TRBV7-2, the J call TRBJ2-1; 15 nucleotides align to TRBD2. CDR1 and CDR2 from the germline V gene are SGHTA and FQGNSA. The V and J ends lost 5 bases and 7 bases, in that order; junction bases with no gene match: 9. The length of the CDR3 is 17 residues. In DNA, the CDR3 is TGTGCCAGCAGCCATTACGGACTAGCGGGGGGGCGAAATGAGCAGTTCTTC. This sequence encodes CASSHYGLAGGRNEQFF.

The chain carries TRBV7-9 and TRBJ1-2; 10 positions match TRBD1. CDR1 and CDR2 (germline): SEHNR, FQNEAQ (reference sequence). The V and J ends lost 5 bases and 8 bases, in that order; junction bases with no gene match: 2. This CDR3 is 12 amino acids long. The CDR3 bases are TGTGCCAGCAGCCGGGACAGGGGCGGCTACACCTTC. It codes for CASSRDRGGYTF.

There are a few counts of this clonotype. This is likely a read error, given that the CDR3 carries no conserved phenylalanine or tryptophan at its end. The chain couples TRBV7-2 to TRBJ2-7, with D tentatively TRBD2 (5 bases). The CDR3 is made up of 13 amino acids. Germline CDR1 reads SGHTA; CDR2 reads FQGNSA. The V gene lost 1 base and the J gene lost 3 bases, with 7 bases spanning the gap. This CDR3 is CASSLGRGYEQYI. DNA for the CDR3: TGTGCCAGCAGCTTAGGACGGGGCTACGAGCAGTACATC.

This clonotype was detected only a few times. The CDR3 DNA is TGTGCCAGCGGGCCGGGACATTATAATGAAAAACTGTTTTTT. It is translated as CASGPGHYNEKLFF. The V call is TRBV25-1, the J call TRBJ1-4; D might be TRBD1 (6 bases). Looked up from germline, CDR1 is MGHDK and CDR2 is SYGVNS. V lost 8 bases and J 4 bases, leaving 14 bases between the germline ends. The CDR3 consists of 14 residues.

This clonotype was counted between two and nine times. The genes are TRBV14 and TRBJ2-7; D tentatively fits TRBD1 or TRBD2 (5 bases each). CDR3 length: 14 amino acids. Looked up from germline, CDR1 is SGHDN and CDR2 is FVKESK. The germline V and J ends were trimmed by 0 bases and 1 base, with 7 bases remaining between them. The CDR3 DNA reads as TGTGCCAGCAGCCAAGAATGGGGGTCCTACGAGCAGTACTTC. It yields the protein CASSQEWGSYEQYF.

This clonotype was seen only once. The chain joins TRBV6-2 or TRBV6-3 to TRBJ2-7; D uncertain. The V end was cut by 2 bases, the J end by 1 base, with 12 bases between. The CDR3 consists of 15 residues. CDR1 and CDR2 from the germline V gene are MNHEY and SVGEGT. CDR3 residues: CASSYVLGWSYEQYF. CDR3 nucleotides: TGTGCCAGCAGTTACGTCCTGGGTTGGTCCTACGAGCAGTACTTC.